This TCR beta chain was sequenced during a study of blood T cell repertoires in COVID-19. Study summary: COVID-19 samples from acute and convalescent phases originated in the United States, Italy and Spain. T cells, B-cell-depleted T cells, or PBMCs provided the cDNA or gDNA that served as material.

Authors' data handling: Nucleated cell number was recorded as an estimate derived from reference gene primer amplification. Using immunoSEQ multiplex PCR, the repertoire was profiled, and TCRdb retains in-frame clones only, with some absent. V and J calls and clone size come straight from that table; D and trimming were deduced from the DNA. Found here are 150,000 to 200,000 clones, around 77% of them singletons; the top ten hold about 18%. CDR1 and CDR2 (germline): KGHDR, SFDVKD. Trimming removed 3 bases from V and 4 bases from J, with 8 bases in between. CDR3 length: 14 amino acids. The source of this sequence is a man in his sixties with active or convalescent COVID-19. Sequencing was carried out using peripheral blood. The gene calls are TRBV24-1 and TRBJ1-4; D not resolved. The CDR3 DNA sequence: TGTGCCACCAGTGATGGGCAGAATAATGAAAAACTGTTTTTT. Translation: CATSDGQNNEKLFF.